The T cell receptor (beta chain) described here comes from a study of monozygotic twins with inflammatory bowel disease. TCRdb reprocessed the 5' RACE reads, with one entry per CDR3 protein and no DNA. This sample's table has about 160,000 distinct CDR3 sequences. The germline gives CDR1 SGHAT, CDR2 FQDESV (reference sequence). The CDR3 length is 18 residues. Regarding the study as a whole: None of the different T cell subtypes could be distinguished from one another. Using the inverse Simpson index, IBD patients had lower TCRbeta diversity than healthy co-twins.

In the case of this clonotype: Antigen: not known.

Investigators extracted total RNA from whole blood and did not sort T cells. The receptor comes from a human donor with ulcerative colitis or Crohn's disease, or a healthy co-twin of an affected twin (not recorded which). Material: blood. The chain employs TRBV11-1 and TRBJ2-3; there is no DNA to check the TCRdb D call of TRBD1. CDR3 protein: CASSLAGGGGLLTDTQYF.